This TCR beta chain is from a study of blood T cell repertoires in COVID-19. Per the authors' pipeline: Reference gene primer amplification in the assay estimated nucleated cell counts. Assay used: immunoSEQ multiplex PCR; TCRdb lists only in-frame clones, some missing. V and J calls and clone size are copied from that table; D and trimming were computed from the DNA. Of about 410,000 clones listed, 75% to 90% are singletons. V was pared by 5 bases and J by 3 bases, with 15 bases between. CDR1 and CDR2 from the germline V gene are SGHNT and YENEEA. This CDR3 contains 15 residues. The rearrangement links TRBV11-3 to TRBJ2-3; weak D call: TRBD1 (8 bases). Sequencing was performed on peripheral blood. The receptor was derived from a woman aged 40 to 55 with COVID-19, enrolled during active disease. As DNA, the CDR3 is TGTGCCAGCAGCAACCACAGGGGGGGGACAGATACGCAGTATTTT. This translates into CASSNHRGGTDTQYF.